Only a few counts were recorded for the clone carrying this T cell receptor (beta chain). Antigen unknown. The sequenced template was cDNA made from the entire isolated RNA. Produced via immunoSEQ multiplex PCR; TCRdb's table is partial and in-frame only. The repertoire holds fewer than 300,000 clones, with approximately 11% as singletons. This CDR3 comprises 12 residues. The V end lost 5 bases, the J end lost 3 bases, and 8 bases lay between the germline ends. Germline CDR1 is MGHDK and CDR2 is SYGVNS. This specimen belongs to a study of beta chain features in type 1 diabetes. Overall study context: Age and gender were similar between patients and healthy donors, as were cell yields.

The study, taken as a whole, reports: Type 1 diabetes patients showed a moderate but significant shortening of TCRB CDR3s in all four CD4+ subsets.

Naive, central memory, regulatory and stem cell-like memory cells within the CD4+ compartment were sorted using CD45RO/CCR7/CD25/CD127/CD95/CD27. Material: naive CD4+ T cells from blood. The clonotype was recovered from a man aged 25-40 years with type 1 diabetes. The V gene is TRBV25-1, the J gene TRBJ2-7; D gene ambiguous. The CDR3 sequence is CASSTTNYEQYF. For the CDR3, the DNA is TGTGCCAGCAGTACGACAAACTACGAGCAGTACTTC.